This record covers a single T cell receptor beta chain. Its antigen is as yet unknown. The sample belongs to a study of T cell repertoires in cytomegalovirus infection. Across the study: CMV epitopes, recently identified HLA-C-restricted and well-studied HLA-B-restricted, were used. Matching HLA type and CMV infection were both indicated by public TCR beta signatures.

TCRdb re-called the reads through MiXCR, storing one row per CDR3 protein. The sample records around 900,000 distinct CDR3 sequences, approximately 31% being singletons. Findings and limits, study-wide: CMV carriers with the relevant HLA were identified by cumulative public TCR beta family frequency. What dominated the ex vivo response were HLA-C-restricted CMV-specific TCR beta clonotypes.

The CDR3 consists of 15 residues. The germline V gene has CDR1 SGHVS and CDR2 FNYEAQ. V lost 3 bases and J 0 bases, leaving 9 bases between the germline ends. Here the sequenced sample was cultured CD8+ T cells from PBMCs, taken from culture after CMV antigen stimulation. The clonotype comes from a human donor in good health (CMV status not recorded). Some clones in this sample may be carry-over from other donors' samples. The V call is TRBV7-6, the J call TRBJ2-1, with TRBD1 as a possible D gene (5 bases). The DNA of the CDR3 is TGTGCCAGCAGCTTTCAGGGCAACTCCTACAATGAGCAGTTCTTC. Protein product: CASSFQGNSYNEQFF.